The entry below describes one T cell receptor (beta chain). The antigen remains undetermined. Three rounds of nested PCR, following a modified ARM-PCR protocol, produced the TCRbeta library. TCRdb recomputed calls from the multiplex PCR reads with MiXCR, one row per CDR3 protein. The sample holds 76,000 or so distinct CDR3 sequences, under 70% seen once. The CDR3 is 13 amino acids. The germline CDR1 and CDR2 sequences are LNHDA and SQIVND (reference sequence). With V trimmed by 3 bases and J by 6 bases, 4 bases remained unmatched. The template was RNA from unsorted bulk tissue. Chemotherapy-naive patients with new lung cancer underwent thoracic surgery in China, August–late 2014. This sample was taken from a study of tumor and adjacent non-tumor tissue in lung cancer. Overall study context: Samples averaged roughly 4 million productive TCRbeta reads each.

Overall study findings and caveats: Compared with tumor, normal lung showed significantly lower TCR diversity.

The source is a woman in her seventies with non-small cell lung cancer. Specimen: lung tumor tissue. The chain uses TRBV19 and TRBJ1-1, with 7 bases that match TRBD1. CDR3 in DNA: TGTGCCAGTAGTATCACAGGGGTTCCTGAAGCTTTCTTT. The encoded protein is CASSITGVPEAFF.